The 13 T cell receptor beta chains in this list originate from one sample, sequenced in a study of CD8+ T cells in alopecia areata. Indicated treatment: oral pan-JAK inhibitor, 5-10 mg twice daily. Extracted RNA was reverse transcribed, and the resulting cDNA served as sequencing template. TCRdb's table, derived via immunoSEQ multiplex PCR, lists solely in-frame clones and lacks some. This table holds approximately 110,000 clones, around 50% found once. The sequencing here drew on CD8+ T cells sorted from blood, taken at week 24, from a patient treated with tofacitinib. These receptors all stem from a human donor with alopecia areata.

The chain joins TRBV5-4 to TRBJ2-6; D is ambiguous. Per the germline V gene, CDR1 is SGHNT and CDR2 is YYREEE (reference sequence). Trimming cost V 3 bases and J 0 bases, with 10 bases left between them. The CDR3 loop spans 16 amino acids. The CDR3 protein is CASSSRRLSGANVLTF. In DNA, the CDR3 is TGTGCCAGCAGCTCCAGACGGCTCTCTGGGGCCAACGTCCTGACTTTC. Drawing the rest from reference TRBV5-4 and TRBJ2-6, the complete variable domain is ETGVTQSPTHLIKTRGQQVTLRCSSQSGHNTVSWYQQALGQGPQFIFQYYREEENGRGNFPPRFSGLQFPNYSSELNVNALELDDSALYLCASSSRRLSGANVLTFGAGSRLTVL.

The CDR3 DNA reads as TGTGCCAGCAGCGTAGACGGGCGGGAAAACCAGCCCCAGCATTTT. Its protein is CASSVDGRENQPQHF. The rearrangement uses TRBV9 and TRBJ1-5; no clear D gene. The CDR3 loop spans 15 amino acids. Germline V gene sequence: CDR1 SGDLS, CDR2 YYNGEE. The V end was cut by 0 bases, the J end by 7 bases, with 14 bases between.

The chain recombines TRBV11-2 with TRBJ2-5, with D possibly being TRBD2 (5 bases). CDR1 SGHAT and CDR2 FQNNGV come from the germline V gene. Trimming cost V 2 bases and J 0 bases, with 7 bases left between them. There are 14 residues in the CDR3. The CDR3 bases are TGTGCCAGCAGCTTACCGGGGTACCAAGAGACCCAGTACTTC. Encoded protein: CASSLPGYQETQYF.

The rearrangement uses TRBV29-1 and TRBJ2-1, with D hard to call. V lost 6 bases and J lost 5, with 5 bases in between. CDR1 is SQVTM and CDR2 is ANQGSEA in the germline V gene. This CDR3 spans 10 amino acids. CDR3 sequence (DNA): TGCAGCGTCCTCAACAATGAGCAGTTCTTC. Translating it yields CSVLNNEQFF.

The chain uses TRBV15 and TRBJ1-2, with TRBD1 identical over 7 bases. From germline, CDR1 is LNHNV and CDR2 YYDKDF (reference sequence). V lost 5 bases, J lost 4 bases, and 10 bases stayed unmatched. The CDR3 consists of 15 residues. The CDR3 DNA sequence: TGTGCCACCAGCTCAGCCGGAACAGGGGTCTATGGCTACACCTTC. The encoded protein is CATSSAGTGVYGYTF.

The chain joins TRBV30 to TRBJ2-7; D is possibly TRBD1 or TRBD2 (6 bases each). CDR1 and CDR2 from the germline V gene are GTSNPN and SVGIG (reference sequence). The CDR3 spans 14 residues. Trimming pared 3 bases from V and 5 bases from J, leaving 17 bases between. CDR3 DNA: TGTGCCTGGAGCGGTTCGGGGGCGCTCCACGAGCAGTACTTC. It specifies CAWSGSGALHEQYF. The variable domain in full, completed from reference TRBV30 and TRBJ2-7, reads SQTIHQWPATLVQPVGSPLSLECTVEGTSNPNLYWYRQAAGRGLQLLFYSVGIGQISSEVPQNLSASRPQDRQFILSSKKLLLSDSGFYLCAWSGSGALHEQYFGPGTRLTVT.

The gene calls are TRBV27 and TRBJ2-5; D gene unclear. The CDR3 is 13 residues long. Germline V lookup: CDR1 MNHEY, CDR2 SMNVEV (reference sequence). V was cut by 2 bases and J by 1 base, with 5 bases left in between. CDR3 nucleotides: TGTGCCAGCAGTTTAAGGGCCCAAGAGACCCAGTACTTC. Its translation: CASSLRAQETQYF.

J is TRBJ2-7 and V is TRBV5-1, with D perhaps assigned TRBD1 or TRBD2 (5 bases each). V was pared by 0 bases and J by 2 bases, with 15 bases between. The CDR3 consists of 16 residues. CDR1 is SGHRS, CDR2 YFSETQ, per germline. CDR3: CASSLARPGRTYEQYF. The CDR3, as DNA: TGCGCCAGCAGCTTGGCCAGGCCGGGACGGACCTACGAGCAGTACTTC.

V usage is TRBV6-5 and J usage is TRBJ2-5; 7 positions match TRBD2. From germline, CDR1 is MNHEY and CDR2 SVGAGI. Trimming at V came to 6 bases and at J to 3 bases, leaving 4 bases not matched to a gene. The CDR3 is made up of 13 amino acids. CDR3 DNA sequence: TGTGCCAGCAGGTGGGCGGGGGAAGAGACCCAGTACTTC. Translation gives CASRWAGEETQYF.

As DNA, the CDR3 is TGCAGCGTTGAAGTCCCCCACTCGACAGGATCCTACGAGCAGTACTTC. It specifies CSVEVPHSTGSYEQYF. J is TRBJ2-7 and V is TRBV29-1; perhaps TRBD1 as D (6 bases). V lost 1 base and J lost 1, with 17 bases in between. Germline lookup yields CDR1 SQVTM and CDR2 ANQGSEA. There are 16 residues in the CDR3.

V and J are TRBV29-1 and TRBJ2-3; 14 nucleotides match TRBD2. The CDR3 length is 16 residues. The trim removed 3 bases at V and 6 bases at J, leaving 8 bases unmatched. CDR1 is SQVTM, CDR2 ANQGSEA, per germline. CDR3 in DNA: TGCAGCGTTGAGAACCTGGGACTAGCGGGGGTTGATACGCAGTATTTT. Protein: CSVENLGLAGVDTQYF.

V and J are TRBV9 and TRBJ2-3, with D possibly being TRBD1 (6 bases). V was pared by 6 bases and J by 5 bases, with 19 bases between. The CDR3 is 15 amino acids. The V gene's germline CDR1 is SGDLS and CDR2 YYNGEE. The CDR3 sequence is CASTEGTTDRDTQYF. Here the CDR3 DNA reads TGTGCCAGCACGGAAGGGACAACGGACAGAGATACGCAGTATTTT.

The rearrangement uses TRBV6-5 and TRBJ2-2, with 7 positions matching TRBD1. The CDR3 runs to 14 residues. The germline gives CDR1 MNHEY, CDR2 SVGAGI. V lost 6 bases and J lost 5; bases outside the gene matches: 6. The CDR3 protein is CASSRTGETGELFF. As DNA, the CDR3 is TGTGCCAGCAGCCGGACAGGAGAGACCGGGGAGCTGTTTTTT.